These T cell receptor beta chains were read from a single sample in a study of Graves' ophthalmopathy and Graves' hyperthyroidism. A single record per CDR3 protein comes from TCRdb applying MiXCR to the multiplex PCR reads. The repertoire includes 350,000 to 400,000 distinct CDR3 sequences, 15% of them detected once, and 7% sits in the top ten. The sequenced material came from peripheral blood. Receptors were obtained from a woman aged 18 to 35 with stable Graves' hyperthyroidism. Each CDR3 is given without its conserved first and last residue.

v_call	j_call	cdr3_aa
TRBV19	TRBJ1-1	ASSDPGRGVSRTEAF
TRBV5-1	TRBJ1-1	ASSQGQGASVTEAF
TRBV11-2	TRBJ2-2	ASSLSDGHGELF
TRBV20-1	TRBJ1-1	SASLGRFTEAF
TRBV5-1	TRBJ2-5	ASSPGTYQETQY
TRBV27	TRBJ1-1	ASSTNRVGGYMNTEAF
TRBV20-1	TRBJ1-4	SRRGAASEKLF
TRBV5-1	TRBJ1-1	ASSRNVGGNTEAF
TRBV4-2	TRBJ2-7	ASSQEGGYEQY
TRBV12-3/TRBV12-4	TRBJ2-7	ASCREGEVYEQY
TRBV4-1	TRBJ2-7	ASSPLGGVSEQY
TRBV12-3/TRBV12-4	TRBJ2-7	ASSPFGGAGGEQY
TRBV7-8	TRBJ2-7	ASSYPDGTYEQY
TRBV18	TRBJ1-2	ASSPPRGSRGYT
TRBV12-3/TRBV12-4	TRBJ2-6	ASRGTGAGANVLT
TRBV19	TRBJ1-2	ASETGRYGYT
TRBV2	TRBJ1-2	ASSEGTGNYGYT
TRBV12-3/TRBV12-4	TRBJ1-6	ASRSPGSVYNSPLH
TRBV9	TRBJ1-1	ASSVVPGTEAF
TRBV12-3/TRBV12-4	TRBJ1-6	ASSFLGQDNSPLH
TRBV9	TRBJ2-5	ASSVGSTRGMLKETQY
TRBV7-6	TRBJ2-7	ASSLNGIST
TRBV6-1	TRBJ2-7	ASTDSFEQY
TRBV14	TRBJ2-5	ASSHIDRQETQY
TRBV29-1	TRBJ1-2	SVEKRDGYT
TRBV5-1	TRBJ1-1	ASSLVTRGYTEAF
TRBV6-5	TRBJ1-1	ASSYSRGRTTEAF
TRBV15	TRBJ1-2	ATSRAGGTNYGYT
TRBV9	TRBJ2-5	ASSVGTSGGNSQETQY
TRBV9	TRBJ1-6	ASSESANSPLH
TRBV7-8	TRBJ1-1	ASSPGLHTEAF
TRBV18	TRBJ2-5	ASSPTGTQETQY